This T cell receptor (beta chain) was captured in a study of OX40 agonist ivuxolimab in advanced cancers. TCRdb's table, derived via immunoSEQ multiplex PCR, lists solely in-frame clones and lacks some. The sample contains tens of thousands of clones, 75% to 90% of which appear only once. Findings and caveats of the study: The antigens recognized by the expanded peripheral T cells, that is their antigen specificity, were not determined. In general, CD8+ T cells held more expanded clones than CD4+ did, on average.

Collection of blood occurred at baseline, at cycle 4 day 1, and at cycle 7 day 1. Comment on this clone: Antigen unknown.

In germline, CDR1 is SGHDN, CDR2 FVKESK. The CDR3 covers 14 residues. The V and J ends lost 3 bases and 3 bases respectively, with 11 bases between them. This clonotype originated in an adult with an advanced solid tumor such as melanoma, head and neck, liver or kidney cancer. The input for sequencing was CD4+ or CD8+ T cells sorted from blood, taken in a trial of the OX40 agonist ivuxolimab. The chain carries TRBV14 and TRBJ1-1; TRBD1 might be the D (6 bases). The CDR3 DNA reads TGTGCCAGCAGCCAGGCGGGACACTACACTGAAGCTTTCTTT. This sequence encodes CASSQAGHYTEAFF.